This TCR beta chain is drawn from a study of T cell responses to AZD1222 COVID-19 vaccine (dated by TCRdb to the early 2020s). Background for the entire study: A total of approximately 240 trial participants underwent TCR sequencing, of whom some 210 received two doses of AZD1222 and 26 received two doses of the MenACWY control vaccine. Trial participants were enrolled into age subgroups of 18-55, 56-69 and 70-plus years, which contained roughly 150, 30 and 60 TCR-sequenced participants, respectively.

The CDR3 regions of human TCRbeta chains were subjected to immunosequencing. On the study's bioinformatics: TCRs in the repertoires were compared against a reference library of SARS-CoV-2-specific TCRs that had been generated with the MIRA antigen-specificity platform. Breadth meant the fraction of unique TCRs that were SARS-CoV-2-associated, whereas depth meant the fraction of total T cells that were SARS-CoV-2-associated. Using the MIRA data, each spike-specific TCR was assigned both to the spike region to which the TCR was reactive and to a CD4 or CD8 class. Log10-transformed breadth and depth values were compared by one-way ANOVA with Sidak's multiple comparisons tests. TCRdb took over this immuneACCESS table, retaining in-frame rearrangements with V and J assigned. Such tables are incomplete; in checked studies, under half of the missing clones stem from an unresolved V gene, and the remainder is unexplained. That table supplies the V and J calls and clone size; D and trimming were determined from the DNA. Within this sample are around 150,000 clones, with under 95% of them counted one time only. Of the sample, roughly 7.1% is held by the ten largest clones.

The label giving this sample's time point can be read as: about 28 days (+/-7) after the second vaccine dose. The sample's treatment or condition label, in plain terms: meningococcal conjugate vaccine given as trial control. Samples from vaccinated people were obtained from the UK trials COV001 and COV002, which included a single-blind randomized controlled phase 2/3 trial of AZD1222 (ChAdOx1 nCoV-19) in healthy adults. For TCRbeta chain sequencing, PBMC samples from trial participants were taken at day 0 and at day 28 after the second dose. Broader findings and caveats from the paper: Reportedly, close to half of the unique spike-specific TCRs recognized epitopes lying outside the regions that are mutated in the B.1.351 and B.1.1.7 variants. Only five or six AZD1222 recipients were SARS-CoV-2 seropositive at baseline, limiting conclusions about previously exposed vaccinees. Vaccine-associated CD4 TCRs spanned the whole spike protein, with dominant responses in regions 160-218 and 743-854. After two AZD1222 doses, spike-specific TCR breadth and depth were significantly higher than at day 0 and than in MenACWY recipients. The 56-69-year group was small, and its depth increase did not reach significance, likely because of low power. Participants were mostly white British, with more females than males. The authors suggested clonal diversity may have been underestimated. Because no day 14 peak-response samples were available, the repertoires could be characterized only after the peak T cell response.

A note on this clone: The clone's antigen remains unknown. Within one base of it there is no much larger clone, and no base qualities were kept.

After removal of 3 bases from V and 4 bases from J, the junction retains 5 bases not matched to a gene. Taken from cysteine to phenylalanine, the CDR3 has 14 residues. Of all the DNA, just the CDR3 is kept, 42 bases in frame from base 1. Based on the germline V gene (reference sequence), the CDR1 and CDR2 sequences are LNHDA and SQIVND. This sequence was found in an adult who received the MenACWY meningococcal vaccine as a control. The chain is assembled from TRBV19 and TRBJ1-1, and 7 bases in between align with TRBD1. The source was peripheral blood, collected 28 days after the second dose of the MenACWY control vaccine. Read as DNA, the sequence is TGTGCCAGTAGTATCGGGGCAGGGGGCACTGAAGCTTTCTTT. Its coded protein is CASSIGAGGTEAFF.